This entry lists 13 T cell receptor beta chains sequenced from one sample in a study of blood T cell repertoires in COVID-19. Sequencing was performed with immunoSEQ multiplex PCR; in TCRdb, only in-frame clones are kept and a portion is missing. This sample has roughly 250,000 clones, with approximately 86% found just once. Sample: PBMCs or T cells enriched from blood (not recorded which). These receptors came from a woman aged 40 to 55 with acute COVID-19.

CDR3 sequence: CATSRAGGRYEQYF. The CDR3 nucleotides read TGTGCCACCAGCAGAGCTGGCGGGAGATACGAGCAGTACTTC. The chain carries TRBV15 and TRBJ2-7, with 7 nucleotides matching TRBD2. This CDR3 comprises 14 residues. From germline, CDR1 is LNHNV and CDR2 YYDKDF (reference sequence). V was clipped by 1 base and J by 4 bases; unmatched bases: 4.

Of note for this clone: Other DNA sequences in this sample translate to the same CDR3. J is TRBJ1-4 and V is TRBV7-9; 8 bases agree with TRBD1. The ends lost 5 bases at V and 4 bases at J; junction bases unmatched: 6. Germline V lookup: CDR1 SEHNR, CDR2 FQNEAQ (reference sequence). This CDR3 is 15 amino acids long. The CDR3 DNA sequence: TGTGCCAGCAGCCCTGGACAGGGCAATAATGAAAAACTGTTTTTT. This codes for CASSPGQGNNEKLFF.

This clone appeared a single time. The V gene is TRBV15, the J gene TRBJ1-2; D gene ambiguous. CDR3 length equals 14 residues. Germline V gene data show CDR1 as LNHNV and CDR2 as YYDKDF (reference sequence). Trimming removed 0 bases from V and 0 bases from J, with 5 bases in between. For the CDR3, the DNA is TGTGCCACCAGCAGAGAAACGGCTAACTATGGCTACACCTTC. It yields the protein CATSRETANYGYTF. Variable domain in full (rest from reference TRBV15 and TRBJ1-2): DAMVIQNPRYQVTQFGKPVTLSCSQTLNHNVMYWYQQKSSQAPKLLFHYYDKDFNNEADTPDNFQSRRPNTSFCFLDIRSPGLGDTAMYLCATSRETANYGYTFGSGTRLTVV.

The chain joins TRBV15 to TRBJ1-1; 9 nucleotides match TRBD1. This CDR3 contains 15 residues. V gave up 2 bases and J gave up 3 bases; unmatched junction bases: 4. Germline CDR1 is LNHNV and CDR2 is YYDKDF (reference sequence). The CDR3 DNA is TGTGCCACCAGCAGAAAGGACAGGGGTGACACTGAAGCTTTCTTT. It translates to CATSRKDRGDTEAFF.

The genes are TRBV5-4 and TRBJ2-7; the D gene is possibly TRBD1 (6 bases). Germline V CDR1 and CDR2: SGHNT, YYREEE (reference sequence). The V and J ends lost 5 bases and 2 bases respectively, with 17 bases between them. CDR3 length equals 15 residues. CDR3 DNA: TGTGCCAGCAGGGGGGACAAGGATACTCCCTACGAGCAGTACTTC. Encoded protein: CASRGDKDTPYEQYF.

This clone was found once. The rearrangement links TRBV27 to TRBJ2-5; 15 nucleotides align to TRBD2. Trimming at V came to 3 bases and at J to 4 bases, leaving 0 bases not matched to a gene. The length of the CDR3 is 15 residues. Germline V gene sequence: CDR1 MNHEY, CDR2 SMNVEV (reference sequence). The CDR3 region has the DNA TGTGCCAGCAGTTTGGGACTAGCGGGAGGAGAGACCCAGTACTTC. It codes for CASSLGLAGGETQYF.

This chain uses TRBV29-1 with TRBJ1-2, with 8 bases matching TRBD1. Germline-derived CDR1 and CDR2 are SQVTM and ANQGSEA. The CDR3 spans 14 residues. After removal of 6 bases from V and 5 bases from J, the junction contained 11 bases not matched to a gene. The CDR3 DNA reads as TGCAGCGTGGCAGGACAGGGACCGGGGTATGGCTACACCTTC. It specifies CSVAGQGPGYGYTF.

V and J are TRBV11-2 and TRBJ2-1; D is uncertain. CDR1 is SGHAT and CDR2 is FQNNGV in the germline V gene. The CDR3 covers 17 residues. The V end was cut by 0 bases, the J end by 1 base, with 13 bases between. The CDR3 here is CASSLDSYPSSYNEQFF. The CDR3 DNA sequence: TGTGCCAGCAGCTTAGACTCCTACCCTAGTTCCTACAATGAGCAGTTCTTC.

The rearrangement joins TRBV9 to TRBJ2-2; tentative D call: TRBD1 (7 bases). Germline V gives CDR1 SGDLS, CDR2 YYNGEE. CDR3 length: 16 residues. Trimming cost V 0 bases and J 5 bases, with 14 bases left between them. The CDR3 nucleotides are TGTGCCAGCAGCGTAGTAGCTCAGGGGGGTACCGGGGAGCTGTTTTTT. Its protein product is CASSVVAQGGTGELFF.

The rearrangement joins TRBV2 to TRBJ1-1; TRBD1 might be the D (5 bases). The CDR3 runs to 14 residues. CDR1 and CDR2 (germline): SNHLY, FYNNEI. Trimming cost V 1 base and J 1 base, with 7 bases left between them. The DNA of the CDR3 is TGTGCCAGCAGTGAAGACAGGTGGAACACTGAAGCTTTCTTT. This sequence encodes CASSEDRWNTEAFF. The variable domain in full, with the rest retrieved from reference TRBV2 and TRBJ1-1, is EPEVTQTPSHQVTQMGQEVILRCVPISNHLYFYWYRQILGQKVEFLVSFYNNEISEKSEIFDDQFSVERPDGSNFTLKIRSTKLEDSAMYFCASSEDRWNTEAFFGQGTRLTVV.

This clone was observed a few times. The chain has TRBV19 and TRBJ1-5, with D possibly matching TRBD1 (5 bases). This CDR3 comprises 15 residues. Germline lookup yields CDR1 LNHDA and CDR2 SQIVND (reference sequence). V was pared by 5 bases and J by 0 bases, with 11 bases between. The chain's CDR3 is CASSRDFYSNQPQHF. CDR3 nucleotides: TGTGCCAGTAGTCGGGACTTCTATAGCAATCAGCCCCAGCATTTT.

The rearrangement links TRBV6-5 to TRBJ1-2; maybe TRBD1 (6 bases). From germline, CDR1 is MNHEY and CDR2 SVGAGI. The CDR3 is 15 amino acids. V lost 0 bases to trimming and J lost 7 bases, with 15 bases between them. The DNA of the CDR3 is TGTGCCAGCAGTTACTCCCTGGACAGTTCGGGTGGCTACACCTTC. Its protein is CASSYSLDSSGGYTF.

V is TRBV7-6 and J is TRBJ2-7; TRBD2 is a possible D gene (6 bases). V lost 2 bases and J lost 0, with 20 bases in between. CDR3 length: 18 amino acids. Germline lookup yields CDR1 SGHVS and CDR2 FNYEAQ. In nucleotides, the CDR3 is TGTGCCAGCAGCTTAACTGCGGGATCATGGGGAAGCTCCTACGAGCAGTACTTC. This encodes CASSLTAGSWGSSYEQYF.